The 15 T cell receptor beta chains presented below share a single source sample, sequenced in a study of T cells after yellow fever vaccination. MiXCR was run by TCRdb on the 5' RACE reads, yielding one entry per CDR3 protein. The data hold 200,000 to 300,000 distinct CDR3 sequences, with over 10% observed a single time. The material was CD4+ T cells sorted from PBMCs, obtained 45 days after the yellow fever booster vaccination. These receptors all stem from a man younger than 40 who received the YFV17D yellow fever vaccine.

This clonotype was counted at least ten times. The chain combines TRBV6-5 with TRBJ1-4, with TRBD1 matching over 10 bases. The junction had 9 bases not matched to a gene; V was cut back by 10 bases and J by 10 bases. From germline, CDR1 is MNHEY and CDR2 SVGAGI. CDR3 length equals 13 residues. The CDR3 nucleotides read TGTGCCACCTCCGGGACAGGGGTCGGAAAACTGTTTTTT. Translated: CATSGTGVGKLFF.

The table lists this clonotype with a few counts. The V gene is TRBV20-1, the J gene TRBJ2-7, with 10 nucleotides matching TRBD1. The CDR3 contains 14 residues. Looked up from germline, CDR1 is DFQATT and CDR2 is SNEGSKA (reference sequence). Losses at the gene ends were 6 bases for V and 7 bases for J; bases not matched to a gene: 12. This chain's CDR3 is CSARTGGGLGEQYF. The CDR3 region has the DNA TGCAGTGCAAGGACAGGGGGGGGCTTGGGGGAGCAGTACTTC.

This clonotype occurred a few times. The chain recombines TRBV18 with TRBJ2-5; D is perhaps TRBD2 (5 bases). This CDR3 comprises 13 residues. V was cut by 2 bases and J by 2 bases, with 6 bases left in between. CDR1 is KGHSH and CDR2 is LQKENI in the germline V gene. This CDR3 reads CASSPREQETQYF. The CDR3, as DNA: TGTGCCAGCTCACCAAGGGAGCAAGAGACCCAGTACTTC.

This clonotype came up a few times. This chain links TRBV6-1 with TRBJ2-1; D may correspond to TRBD1 or TRBD2 (6 bases each). V lost 3 bases and J lost 7, with 16 bases in between. CDR1 and CDR2 (germline): MNHNS, SASEGT. The CDR3 spans 15 residues. The CDR3 sequence: CASSDFGGRGNEQFF. CDR3 nucleotide sequence: TGTGCCAGCAGTGATTTTGGGGGGCGCGGAAATGAGCAGTTCTTC.

In its sample, this clonotype was seen a few times. V is TRBV20-1 and J is TRBJ1-2; D unresolved. The V and J ends lost 5 bases and 5 bases respectively, with 18 bases between them. The germline V gene has CDR1 DFQATT and CDR2 SNEGSKA (reference sequence). CDR3 size: 14 residues. CDR3 DNA sequence: TGCAGTGCTCCTAAGTCGGCTATCCCATATGGCTACACCTTC. This translates into CSAPKSAIPYGYTF.

This sequence joins TRBV20-1 and TRBJ1-2; 7 bases map to TRBD1. The V segment lost 6 bases and the J segment 1 base; nucleotides outside the gene matches: 2. CDR1 is DFQATT, CDR2 SNEGSKA, per germline (reference sequence). The CDR3 runs to 12 residues. For the CDR3, the DNA is TGCAGTGCGAGGGACAGTAACTATGGCTACACCTTC. Translation gives CSARDSNYGYTF.

The chain has TRBV5-5 and TRBJ2-3; 7 nucleotides agree with TRBD1. J lost 5 bases, V lost 3 bases, and 9 bases had no gene match. CDR1 is SGHKS, CDR2 YYEKEE, per germline (reference sequence). The CDR3 contains 15 residues. The CDR3, as DNA: TGTGCCAGCAGCTGGGACAGCATAAATGGAGATACGCAGTATTTT. Protein: CASSWDSINGDTQYF.

This clonotype was detected many times. This chain links TRBV28 with TRBJ1-5; D is ambiguous. Trimming removed 3 bases from V and 0 bases from J, with 3 bases in between. From germline, CDR1 is MDHEN and CDR2 SYDVKM. CDR3 length: 13 amino acids. The CDR3 DNA sequence: TGTGCCAGCAGTTTTGTTAGCAATCAGCCCCAGCATTTT. Translating gives CASSFVSNQPQHF.

The V call is TRBV11-1, the J call TRBJ1-3; D perhaps matches TRBD1 (6 bases). The CDR3 is 18 amino acids. V shed 5 bases and J shed 2 bases, with 22 bases lying between them. Germline loops: CDR1 SGHAT, CDR2 FQDESV (reference sequence). CDR3 sequence reads: CASSRNLRGGAAGNTIYF. The DNA for the CDR3 is TGTGCCAGCAGCCGAAATTTACGGGGGGGCGCGGCTGGAAACACCATATATTTT.

The chain is built from TRBV6-1 and TRBJ2-1; no clear D. Germline CDR1 and CDR2: MNHNS and SASEGT. Trimming took off 6 bases at V and 4 bases at J, with 10 bases between the two ends. CDR3 length equals 13 residues. The DNA for the CDR3 is TGTGCCAGCAGGGCGGACGAGTACAATGAGCAGTTCTTC. It is translated as CASRADEYNEQFF.

This clonotype was counted only a few times. The V and J genes are TRBV11-3 and TRBJ2-2; TRBD2 might be the D (5 bases). Germline CDR1 SGHNT, CDR2 YENEEA. The V end was cut by 2 bases, the J end by 7 bases, with 11 bases between. This CDR3 is 14 amino acids long. The CDR3 DNA follows: TGTGCCAGCAGCTTACGGGGATTGGACGGGGAGCTGTTTTTT. This codes for CASSLRGLDGELFF.

This clonotype was seen a handful of times. The chain employs TRBV20-1 and TRBJ2-7, with 8 nucleotides matching TRBD1. The CDR3 has 14 amino acids. Germline lookup yields CDR1 DFQATT and CDR2 SNEGSKA (reference sequence). V gave up 3 bases and J gave up 0 bases; unmatched junction bases: 4. The CDR3, as DNA: TGCAGTGCTAGCGGGACAGGAGCCTCCTACGAGCAGTACTTC. It codes for CSASGTGASYEQYF.

The J gene is TRBJ2-7, the V gene TRBV3-1; TRBD2 is a possible D gene (6 bases). The CDR3 extends over 16 amino acids. V lost 5 bases and J lost 0, with 17 bases in between. Germline CDR1 LGHDT, CDR2 YNNKEL (reference sequence). CDR3 DNA sequence: TGTGCCAGCAGCAGACGCTTAGCGGCAAGCTCCTACGAGCAGTACTTC. This encodes CASSRRLAASSYEQYF.

The chain recombines TRBV24-1 with TRBJ1-5, with 11 bases identical to TRBD1. This CDR3 spans 15 amino acids. J lost 5 bases, V lost 5 bases, and 4 bases had no gene match. CDR1 and CDR2 from the germline V gene are KGHDR and SFDVKD. CDR3 sequence reads: CATSGDRGFDQPQHF. CDR3 nucleotides: TGTGCCACCAGTGGGGACAGGGGGTTCGATCAGCCCCAGCATTTT.

This clonotype has at least ten counts. CDR3 amino acids: CASSFPGGEQFF. As DNA, the CDR3 is TGTGCCAGCAGCTTTCCAGGGGGTGAGCAGTTCTTC. This chain links TRBV5-6 with TRBJ2-1, with 7 bases fitting TRBD1. V shed 2 bases, J shed 9 bases, and the junction held 2 bases outside the gene matches. This CDR3 is built from 12 residues. Germline loops: CDR1 SGHDT, CDR2 YYEEEE.